This entry lists 8 T cell receptor beta chains sequenced from one sample in a study of T cells in Graves' hyperthyroidism and ophthalmopathy. RNA transcripts gave rise to amplified TCR beta CDR3 regions. TCR CDR3 regions were first amplified by RT-PCR with HTBI primers. TCRdb re-called the multiplex PCR reads through MiXCR, storing one row per CDR3 protein. This table has fewer than 500,000 distinct CDR3 sequences, around an eighth appearing once. Sequencing used blood. The receptors derive from a man between 25 and 39 years old with Graves' hyperthyroidism that later progressed to Graves' ophthalmopathy.

This chain links TRBV12-5 with TRBJ2-2, with 9 bases identical to TRBD1. The CDR3 totals 17 residues. Unmatched junction bases numbered 11, after V lost 4 bases and J lost 5 bases. Germline CDR1 is LGHNT and CDR2 is FRNRAP. The CDR3 reads CASGSPQGQGMTGELFF. The CDR3 nucleotides are TGTGCTAGTGGTTCCCCCCAGGGACAGGGTATGACCGGGGAGCTGTTTTTT.

This clonotype was detected only a few times. This chain joins TRBV25-1 and TRBJ2-7; D is unresolved. CDR1 and CDR2 (germline): MGHDK, SYGVNS. The germline V and J ends were trimmed by 4 bases and 2 bases, with 9 bases remaining between them. The CDR3 contains 13 residues. CDR3 region: CASSVTATYEQYF. CDR3 sequence (DNA): TGTGCCAGCAGTGTGACGGCAACCTACGAGCAGTACTTC.

This clonotype was seen ten or more times. The chain's CDR3 is CSVLTGGSTEAFF. The DNA of the CDR3 is TGCAGCGTTCTGACAGGGGGAAGCACTGAAGCTTTCTTT. The chain links TRBV29-1 to TRBJ1-1; 9 positions agree with TRBD1. The CDR3 sequence is 13 residues long. V lost 5 bases to trimming and J lost 4 bases; unmatched junction nucleotides: 5. Germline-derived CDR1 and CDR2 are SQVTM and ANQGSEA.

This clonotype was found a few times. One base away lies a much larger clone, so this may be a sequencing read error. The chain employs TRBV6-1 and TRBJ2-2, with D perhaps being TRBD1 or TRBD2 (5 bases each). CDR3 length: 14 amino acids. Germline V gene lookup returns CDR1 MNHNS and CDR2 SASEGT. The V gene lost 6 bases and the J gene lost 1 base, with 9 bases spanning the gap. The CDR3 bases are TGTGCCAGCAGCCGGGACGGGAACACCGGGGAGCTGTTTTTT. This sequence encodes CASSRDGNTGELFF.

A note on this clonotype: A much larger clone differs by one base, so this may be a read error. V usage is TRBV2 and J usage is TRBJ1-5, with a tentative D call TRBD1 (6 bases). CDR3 length: 15 amino acids. V shed 7 bases and J shed 4 bases, with 17 bases lying between them. The germline CDR1 and CDR2 sequences are SNHLY and FYNNEI. Written as DNA, the CDR3 is TGTGCCAGCAATGGCTCGGGACAACATAATCAGCCCCAGCATTTT. Translating it yields CASNGSGQHNQPQHF.

This clonotype has a handful of counts. The chain carries TRBV25-1 and TRBJ2-7, with TRBD1 identical over 7 bases. The V and J ends lost 1 base and 3 bases, in that order; junction bases with no gene match: 3. This CDR3 is 14 amino acids long. The V gene's germline CDR1 is MGHDK and CDR2 SYGVNS. The CDR3, as DNA: TGTGCCAGCAGTGAATTGGACAGGCACTACGAGCAGTACTTC. Translating it yields CASSELDRHYEQYF.

This clonotype was seen many times. This chain uses TRBV2 with TRBJ2-2; D might be TRBD1 (6 bases). Between the trimmed V and J ends, which lost 3 bases and 1 base, there was a span of 12 bases. CDR1 is SNHLY and CDR2 is FYNNEI in the germline V gene. CDR3 length equals 16 residues. The CDR3 spells CASSEFGGRNTGELFF. The CDR3 DNA is TGTGCCAGCAGTGAGTTTGGGGGCCGGAACACCGGGGAGCTGTTTTTT. The variable domain in full, with the rest retrieved from reference TRBV2 and TRBJ2-2, is EPEVTQTPSHQVTQMGQEVILRCVPISNHLYFYWYRQILGQKVEFLVSFYNNEISEKSEIFDDQFSVERPDGSNFTLKIRSTKLEDSAMYFCASSEFGGRNTGELFFGEGSRLTVL.

A word on this clonotype: A read error is possible here, since a much larger clone lies one base away. The V gene is TRBV28, the J gene TRBJ2-6; D gene unclear. V dropped 7 bases and J dropped 2 bases, with 18 bases sitting between them. The CDR3 is 17 amino acids. CDR1 is MDHEN and CDR2 is SYDVKM in the germline V gene. The CDR3 DNA sequence: TGTGCCAGCATCCCGCGACACCTGAGCACTGGGGCCAACGTCCTGACTTTC. It yields the protein CASIPRHLSTGANVLTF. The full variable domain, in which reference TRBV28 and TRBJ2-6 provide the parts outside the CDR3, is DVKVTQSSRYLVKRTGEKVFLECVQDMDHENMFWYRQDPGLGLRLIYFSYDVKMKEKGDIPEGYSVSREKKERFSLILESASTNQTSMYLCASIPRHLSTGANVLTFGAGSRLTVL.